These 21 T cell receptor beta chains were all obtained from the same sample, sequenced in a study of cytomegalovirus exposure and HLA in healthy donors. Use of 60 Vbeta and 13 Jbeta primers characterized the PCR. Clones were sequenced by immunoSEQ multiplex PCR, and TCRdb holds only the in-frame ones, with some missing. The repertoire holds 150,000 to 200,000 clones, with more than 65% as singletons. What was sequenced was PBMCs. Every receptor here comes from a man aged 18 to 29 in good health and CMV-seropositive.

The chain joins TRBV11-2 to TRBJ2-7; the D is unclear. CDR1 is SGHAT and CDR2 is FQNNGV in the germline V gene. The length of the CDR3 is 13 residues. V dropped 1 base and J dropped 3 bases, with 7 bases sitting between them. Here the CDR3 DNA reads TGTGCCAGCAGCTTAGTTGGCGGCTACGAGCAGTACGTC. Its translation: CASSLVGGYEQYV.

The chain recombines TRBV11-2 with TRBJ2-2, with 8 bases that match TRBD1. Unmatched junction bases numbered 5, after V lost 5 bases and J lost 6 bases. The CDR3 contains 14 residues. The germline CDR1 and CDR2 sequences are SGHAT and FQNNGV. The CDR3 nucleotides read TGTGCCAGCAGCCCCCGGACAGGGCCCGGGGAGCTGTTTTTT. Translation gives CASSPRTGPGELFF.

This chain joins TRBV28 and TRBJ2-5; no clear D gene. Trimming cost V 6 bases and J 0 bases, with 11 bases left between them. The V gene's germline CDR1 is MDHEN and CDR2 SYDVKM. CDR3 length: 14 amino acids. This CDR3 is CASSTTTYQETQYF. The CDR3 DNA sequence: TGTGCCAGCAGCACCACTACGTACCAAGAGACCCAGTACTTC.

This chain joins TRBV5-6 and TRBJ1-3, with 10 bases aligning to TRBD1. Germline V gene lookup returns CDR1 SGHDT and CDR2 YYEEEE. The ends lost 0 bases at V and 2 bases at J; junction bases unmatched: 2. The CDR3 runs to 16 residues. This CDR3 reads CASSLVDRGTGNTIYF. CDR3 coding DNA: TGTGCCAGCAGCTTGGTGGACAGGGGGACTGGAAACACCATATATTTT.

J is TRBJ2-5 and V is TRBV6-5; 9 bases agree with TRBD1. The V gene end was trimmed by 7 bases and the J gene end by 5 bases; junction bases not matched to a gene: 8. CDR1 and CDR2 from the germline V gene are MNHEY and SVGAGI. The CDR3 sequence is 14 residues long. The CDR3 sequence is CASNVYRGQETQYF. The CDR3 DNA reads TGTGCCAGCAACGTTTACAGGGGGCAGGAGACCCAGTACTTC.

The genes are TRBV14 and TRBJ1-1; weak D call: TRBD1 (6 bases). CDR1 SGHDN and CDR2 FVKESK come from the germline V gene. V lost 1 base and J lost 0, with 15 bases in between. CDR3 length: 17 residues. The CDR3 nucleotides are TGTGCCAGCAGCCAAGGGTCTCCCGGGACACTGAACACTGAAGCTTTCTTT. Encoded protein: CASSQGSPGTLNTEAFF.

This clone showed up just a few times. The CDR3 loop is CASSPTGQSYQPQHF. CDR3 DNA sequence: TGTGCCAGCAGTCCGACAGGGCAATCATACCAGCCCCAGCATTTT. J is TRBJ1-5 and V is TRBV6-5, with TRBD1 matching 7 bases. Germline lookup yields CDR1 MNHEY and CDR2 SVGAGI. Trimming at V came to 5 bases and at J to 7 bases, leaving 11 bases not matched to a gene. The CDR3 has 15 amino acids.

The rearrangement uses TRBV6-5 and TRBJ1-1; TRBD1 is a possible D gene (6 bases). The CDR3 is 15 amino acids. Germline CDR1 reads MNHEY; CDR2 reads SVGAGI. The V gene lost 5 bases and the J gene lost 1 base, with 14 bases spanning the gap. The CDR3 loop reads CASSNRQEQNTEAFF. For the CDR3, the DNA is TGTGCCAGCAGTAACCGACAGGAACAGAACACTGAAGCTTTCTTT.

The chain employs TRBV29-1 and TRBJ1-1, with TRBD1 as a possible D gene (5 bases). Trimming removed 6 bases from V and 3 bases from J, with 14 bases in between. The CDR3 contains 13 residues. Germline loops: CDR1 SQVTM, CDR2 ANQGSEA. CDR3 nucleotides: TGCAGCGTAGTAGTAGGAGGGGACACTGAAGCTTTCTTT. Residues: CSVVVGGDTEAFF.

The CDR3 reads CASRGAGNQPQHF. CDR3 sequence (DNA): TGTGCCAGCAGGGGAGCCGGCAATCAGCCCCAGCATTTT. The chain has TRBV6-5 and TRBJ1-5; D remains unclear. Germline V lookup: CDR1 MNHEY, CDR2 SVGAGI. The V and J ends lost 6 bases and 2 bases respectively, with 8 bases between them. The CDR3 totals 13 residues.

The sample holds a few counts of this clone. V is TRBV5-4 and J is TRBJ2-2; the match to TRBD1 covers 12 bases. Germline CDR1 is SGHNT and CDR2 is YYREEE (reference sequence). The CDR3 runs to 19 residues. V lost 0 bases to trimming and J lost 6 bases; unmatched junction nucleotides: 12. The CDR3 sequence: CASSLDLGTGGRAAGELFF. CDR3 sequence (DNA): TGTGCCAGCAGCTTGGACCTAGGGACAGGGGGCCGGGCTGCCGGGGAGCTGTTTTTT.

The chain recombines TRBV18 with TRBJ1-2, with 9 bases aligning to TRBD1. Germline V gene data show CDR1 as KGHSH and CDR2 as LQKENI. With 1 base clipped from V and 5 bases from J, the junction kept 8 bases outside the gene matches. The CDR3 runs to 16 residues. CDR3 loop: CASSPLITGGLYGYTF. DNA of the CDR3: TGTGCCAGCTCACCACTGATCACAGGGGGCCTTTATGGCTACACCTTC.

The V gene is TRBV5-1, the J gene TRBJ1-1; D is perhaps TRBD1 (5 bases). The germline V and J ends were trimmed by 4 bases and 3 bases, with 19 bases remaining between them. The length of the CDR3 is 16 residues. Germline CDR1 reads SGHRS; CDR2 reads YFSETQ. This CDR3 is CASSTQRGGFDTEAFF. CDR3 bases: TGCGCCAGCAGCACTCAGCGGGGGGGTTTTGACACTGAAGCTTTCTTT.

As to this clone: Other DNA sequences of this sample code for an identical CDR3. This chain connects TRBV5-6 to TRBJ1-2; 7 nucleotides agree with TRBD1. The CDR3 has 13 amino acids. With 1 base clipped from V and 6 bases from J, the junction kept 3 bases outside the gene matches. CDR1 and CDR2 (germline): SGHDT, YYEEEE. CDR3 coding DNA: TGTGCCAGCAGCTTGAGACAGGGCGATGGCTACACCTTC. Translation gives CASSLRQGDGYTF.

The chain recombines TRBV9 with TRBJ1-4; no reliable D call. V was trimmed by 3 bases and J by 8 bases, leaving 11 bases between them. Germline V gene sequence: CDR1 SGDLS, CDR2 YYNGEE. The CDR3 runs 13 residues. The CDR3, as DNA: TGTGCCAGCAGCGCCAGCCCGGGGGAAAAACTGTTTTTT. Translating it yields CASSASPGEKLFF.

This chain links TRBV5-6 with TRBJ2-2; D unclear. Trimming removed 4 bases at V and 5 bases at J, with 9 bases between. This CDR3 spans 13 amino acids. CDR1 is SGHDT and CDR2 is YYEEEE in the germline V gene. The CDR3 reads CASSREYTGELFF. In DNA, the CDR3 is TGTGCCAGCAGCAGAGAGTATACCGGGGAGCTGTTTTTT.

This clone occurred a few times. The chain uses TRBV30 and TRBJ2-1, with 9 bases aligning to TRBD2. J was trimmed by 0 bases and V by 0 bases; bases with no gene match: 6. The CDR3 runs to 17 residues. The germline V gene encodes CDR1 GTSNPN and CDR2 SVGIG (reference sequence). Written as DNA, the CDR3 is TGTGCCTGGAGTGTTCGGGCGGGAGGGAGCTCCTACAATGAGCAGTTCTTC. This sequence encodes CAWSVRAGGSSYNEQFF.

CDR3 loop: CASSLAQGWPFF. CDR3 DNA: TGTGCCAGCAGCTTAGCCCAGGGTTGGCCTTTCTTT. This chain connects TRBV7-9 to TRBJ1-1, with D possibly TRBD1 on 5 matching bases. CDR1 is SEHNR, CDR2 FQNEAQ, per germline (reference sequence). Trimming pared 0 bases from V and 12 bases from J, leaving 11 bases between. The CDR3 covers 12 residues.

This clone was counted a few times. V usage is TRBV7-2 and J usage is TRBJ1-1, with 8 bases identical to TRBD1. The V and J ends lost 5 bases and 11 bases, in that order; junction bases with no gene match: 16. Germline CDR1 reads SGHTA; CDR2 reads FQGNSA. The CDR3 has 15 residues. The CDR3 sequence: CASSPGQGITIVAFF. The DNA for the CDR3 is TGTGCCAGCAGCCCCGGACAGGGAATTACAATTGTGGCTTTCTTT.

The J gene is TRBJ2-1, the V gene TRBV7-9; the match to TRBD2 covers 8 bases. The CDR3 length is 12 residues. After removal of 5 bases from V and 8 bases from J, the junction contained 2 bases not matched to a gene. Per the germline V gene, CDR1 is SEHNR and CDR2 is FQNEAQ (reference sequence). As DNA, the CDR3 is TGTGCCAGCAGCCAGACTAGCGATGAGCAGTTCTTC. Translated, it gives CASSQTSDEQFF.

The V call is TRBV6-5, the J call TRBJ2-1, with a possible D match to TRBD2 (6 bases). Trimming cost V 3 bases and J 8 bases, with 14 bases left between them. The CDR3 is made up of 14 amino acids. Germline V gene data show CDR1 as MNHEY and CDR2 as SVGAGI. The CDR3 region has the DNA TGTGCCAGCAGTTATAGAGGAGGGAATCATGAGCAGTTCTTC. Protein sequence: CASSYRGGNHEQFF.